This T cell receptor (beta chain) was documented in a study of T-cell reconstitution after alpha-beta-depleted transplantation in children. Findings of the study overall: Several hundred expanded graft clones reportedly were the source of alpha-beta T cells about two months after transplant. By one year post-transplant, T-cell counts and diversity largely arose from T cells that were newly produced.

Unique molecular identifiers were built into the TCRbeta library. TCRdb re-called the PCR reads through MiXCR, storing one row per CDR3 protein. The data contain hundreds of thousands of distinct CDR3 sequences, around 7.7% of them singletons. There are a few counts of this clonotype. The antigen is unknown. CDR1 is SGHRS, CDR2 YFSETQ, per germline. This CDR3 is built from 15 residues. The ends were cut back, 6 bases at V and 6 bases at J, with 21 bases in the middle. The clonotype originates from a male patient between 2 and 15 years old who had a stem cell transplant for acute myeloid leukemia, so the T cells may come from the graft donor. The sequences come from PBMCs, mostly from graft donor cells, collected 360 days after TCRalphabeta/CD19-depleted stem cell transplant. The rearrangement joins TRBV5-1 to TRBJ1-1; the D gene is possibly TRBD1 (6 bases). The CDR3: CASTNSGDLFAEAFF. CDR3 sequence (DNA): TGCGCCAGCACCAACTCAGGGGACCTATTTGCTGAAGCTTTCTTT.